The entry below describes one T cell receptor (beta chain). The data were taken from a study of blood T cell repertoires in COVID-19. Study details: Sources were T cells, B-cell-depleted T cells, or PBMCs; the material itself was cDNA or gDNA.

Data came from immunoSEQ multiplex PCR; TCRdb stores just in-frame clones and leaves some out. This sample has about 360,000 clones, with roughly 90% found just once. Patients at the Seattle site were enrolled during active infection and followed longitudinally. V shed 7 bases, J shed 4 bases, and the junction held 5 bases outside the gene matches. The CDR3 is 14 amino acids. CDR1 is SQVTM, CDR2 ANQGSEA, per germline. Sequencing was performed on peripheral blood. The clonotype was recovered from a woman aged 60-75 years with COVID-19, enrolled during active disease. The rearrangement uses TRBV29-1 and TRBJ2-2, with 11 bases that match TRBD1. CDR3 sequence (DNA): TGCAGCGCAGGACAGGGGGCGAGCACCGGGGAGCTGTTTTTT. Translating it yields CSAGQGASTGELFF.